This T cell receptor (beta chain) was found in a study of T cell responses to AZD1222 COVID-19 vaccine. Libraries were prepared by immunoSEQ multiplex PCR; TCRdb keeps only in-frame clonotypes and omits some of them. The sample lists roughly 190,000 clones, approximately 90% seen once, with less than 2% in the top ten. Whether given at about 4 or about 12 weeks, second doses were pooled. V was shortened by 5 bases and J by 2 bases, with 11 bases between the two germline ends. CDR1 and CDR2 (germline): SGHTA, FQGTGA. The CDR3 contains 14 residues. The chain links TRBV7-3 to TRBJ2-3; D remains unclear. The sequences come from peripheral blood, collected 28 days after the second AZD1222 dose. The TCR was taken from an adult who received the AZD1222 COVID-19 vaccine. CDR3 in amino acids: CASSLRQSTDTQYF. CDR3 DNA: TGTGCCAGCAGCCTTCGGCAATCCACAGATACGCAGTATTTT.